The 29 T cell receptor beta chains listed next were all sequenced from one sample in a study of T cells after yellow fever vaccination. Each CDR3 protein gets one entry after TCRdb re-called the 5' RACE reads with MiXCR. The table lists 450,000 to 650,000 distinct CDR3 sequences, around a fifth of them singletons. The source was PBMCs, collected roughly 20 days after the first yellow fever vaccination. The receptor set was obtained from a man younger than 30 who received the YFV17D yellow fever vaccine.

This clonotype came up a few times. This rearrangement joins TRBV7-2 to TRBJ2-2; D is possibly TRBD1 (6 bases). CDR3 length: 16 residues. Germline-derived CDR1 and CDR2 are SGHTA and FQGNSA. V was clipped by 0 bases and J by 2 bases, with 10 bases between them. CDR3 sequence reads: CASSLAPGHNTGELFF. The CDR3 bases are TGTGCCAGCAGCTTAGCCCCGGGACACAACACCGGGGAGCTGTTTTTT.

The chain carries TRBV5-1 and TRBJ2-7, with D possibly matching TRBD2 (5 bases). Germline loops: CDR1 SGHRS, CDR2 YFSETQ. V lost 3 bases and J 0 bases, leaving 13 bases between the germline ends. The CDR3 is 15 amino acids. This chain's CDR3 is CASSWRTGSSYEQYF. CDR3 bases: TGCGCCAGCAGCTGGAGGACGGGAAGCTCCTACGAGCAGTACTTC.

There are a few counts of this clonotype. The chain links TRBV11-2 to TRBJ2-7; TRBD1 aligns across 9 bases. The CDR3 totals 15 residues. After removal of 6 bases from V and 2 bases from J, the junction contained 8 bases not matched to a gene. CDR1 is SGHAT and CDR2 is FQNNGV in the germline V gene. The CDR3 DNA follows: TGTGCCAGCAGGCCGGACAGGGGAAACACCTACGAGCAGTACGTC. Translating it yields CASRPDRGNTYEQYV.

This chain links TRBV7-9 with TRBJ2-7; D gene ambiguous. The CDR3 spans 12 residues. The germline gives CDR1 SEHNR, CDR2 FQNEAQ (reference sequence). With 6 bases removed from V and 6 bases from J, the gap between germline ends came to 12 bases. CDR3 amino acids: CASRDSRSEQYV. The DNA of the CDR3 is TGTGCCAGCAGAGACTCCCGGAGCGAGCAGTACGTC.

This chain links TRBV6-2 or TRBV6-3 with TRBJ2-7; D might be TRBD2 (5 bases). V was shortened by 7 bases and J by 0 bases, with 16 bases between the two germline ends. The CDR3 sequence is 15 residues long. The germline V gene has CDR1 MNHEY and CDR2 SVGEGT. The DNA for the CDR3 is TGTGCCAGCACCCAAGGAGAGGGCTTCTCCTACGAGCAGTACGTC. Translated: CASTQGEGFSYEQYV.

This clonotype was recorded once. The chain has TRBV6-4 and TRBJ2-5, with unresolved D. CDR1 and CDR2 (germline): MRHNA, SNTAGT. Trimming shortened V by 10 bases and J by 1 base, and 13 bases separated the two germline ends. This CDR3 spans 13 amino acids. The CDR3, as DNA: TGTGCCACCCCGGCAGAGATCCAAGAGACCCAGTACTTC. Protein product: CATPAEIQETQYF.

This clonotype was found a few times. V is TRBV20-1 and J is TRBJ1-1; 7 bases agree with TRBD1. Trimming cost V 2 bases and J 1 base; bases outside gene matches: 1. CDR3 size: 13 residues. Germline V gives CDR1 DFQATT, CDR2 SNEGSKA (reference sequence). The CDR3: CSARRTGNTEAFF. The CDR3 DNA reads TGCAGTGCTAGACGGACAGGGAACACTGAAGCTTTCTTT.

J is TRBJ2-7 and V is TRBV5-5, with D maybe TRBD1 (6 bases). Germline CDR1 and CDR2: SGHKS and YYEKEE (reference sequence). Between the trimmed V and J ends, which lost 6 bases and 2 bases, there was a span of 12 bases. The CDR3 sequence is 13 residues long. The CDR3 DNA reads TGTGCCAGCACCCTTCAGGGGCCCTACGAGCAGTACTTC. Its protein is CASTLQGPYEQYF. Together with reference TRBV5-5 and TRBJ2-7, the CDR3 gives the full variable domain: DAGVTQSPTHLIKTRGQQVTLRCSPISGHKSVSWYQQVLGQGPQFIFQYYEKEERGRGNFPDRFSARQFPNYSSELNVNALLLGDSALYLCASTLQGPYEQYFGPGTRLTVT.

The genes are TRBV7-8 and TRBJ2-7; D not certain. The CDR3 runs to 15 residues. Germline CDR1 and CDR2: SGHVS and FQNEAQ. Trimming pared 4 bases from V and 4 bases from J, leaving 17 bases between. The CDR3 nucleotides read TGTGCCAGCAGCTCGGCCCCGGCGGAGCTTTACGAGCAGTACTTC. Translating it yields CASSSAPAELYEQYF.

The rearrangement uses TRBV20-1 and TRBJ1-2, with TRBD1 as a possible D gene (5 bases). Deletions cut 3 bases from V and 6 bases from J, with 5 bases between. Germline assignment: CDR1 DFQATT and CDR2 SNEGSKA (reference sequence). The CDR3 spans 10 residues. CDR3 nucleotide sequence: TGCAGTGCTAGCAGGGATGGCTACACCTTC. Its protein is CSASRDGYTF.

The rearrangement uses TRBV12-3 or TRBV12-4 and TRBJ2-2; 10 positions match TRBD1. V lost 10 bases to trimming and J lost 6 bases; unmatched junction nucleotides: 8. This CDR3 is 14 amino acids long. The CDR3 nucleotides read TGTGCCAACATGCCCGGGACAGGGGCCGGGGAGCTGTTTTTT. This encodes CANMPGTGAGELFF.

The chain's CDR3 is CASSYDWSSYNEQFF. The CDR3 DNA reads as TGTGCCAGCAGCTATGACTGGAGCTCCTACAATGAGCAGTTCTTC. The V gene is TRBV9, the J gene TRBJ2-1; D is ambiguous. Germline V gives CDR1 SGDLS, CDR2 YYNGEE. Trimming removed 4 bases at V and 0 bases at J, with 11 bases between. This CDR3 has 15 amino acids. Together with reference TRBV9 and TRBJ2-1, the CDR3 gives the full variable domain: DSGVTQTPKHLITATGQRVTLRCSPRSGDLSVYWYQQSLDQGLQFLIQYYNGEERAKGNILERFSAQQFPDLHSELNLSSLELGDSALYFCASSYDWSSYNEQFFGPGTRLTVL.

This clonotype has only a few counts. The rearrangement uses TRBV4-1 and TRBJ1-2, with a weak D call TRBD1 (5 bases). The germline V gene has CDR1 MGHRA and CDR2 YSYEKL. This CDR3 has 15 residues. Deletions cut 4 bases from V and 3 bases from J, with 15 bases between. Here the CDR3 reads CASSLHPGLYYGYTF. The CDR3 DNA reads TGCGCCAGCAGCCTACACCCGGGACTCTACTATGGCTACACCTTC.

The chain joins TRBV9 to TRBJ2-4; D possibly uses TRBD1 or TRBD2 (5 bases each). V lost 3 bases, J lost 10 bases, and 11 bases lay in between. Germline CDR1 reads SGDLS; CDR2 reads YYNGEE. This CDR3 contains 12 residues. CDR3 in DNA: TGTGCCAGCAGCGCAGAGTGGGGGATTCAGTACTTC. Translation gives CASSAEWGIQYF.

This clonotype came up a few times. DNA for the CDR3: TGTGCCAGCAGTTTGACAGGGGGCATTCAGCCCCAGCATTTT. This codes for CASSLTGGIQPQHF. V and J are TRBV5-5 and TRBJ1-5, with TRBD1 matching over 10 bases. This CDR3 is built from 14 residues. Per germline, CDR1 SGHKS and CDR2 YYEKEE (reference sequence). Trimming at V came to 5 bases and at J to 6 bases, leaving 5 bases not matched to a gene.

The table lists this clonotype with a few counts. The chain has TRBV11-2 and TRBJ2-3; 10 nucleotides line up with TRBD2. From germline, CDR1 is SGHAT and CDR2 FQNNGV. This CDR3 is 19 amino acids long. The ends lost 4 bases at V and 0 bases at J; junction bases unmatched: 13. The CDR3 loop is CASSSGPGLARSSTDTQYF. CDR3 coding DNA: TGTGCCAGCAGCTCGGGACCGGGACTAGCGAGATCTAGCACAGATACGCAGTATTTT.

A few counts support this clonotype. The chain joins TRBV6-2 or TRBV6-3 to TRBJ2-1; the D is unclear. The V gene lost 0 bases and the J gene lost 7 bases, with 10 bases spanning the gap. There are 14 residues in the CDR3. Germline-derived CDR1 and CDR2 are MNHEY and SVGEGT. CDR3: CASSYSRSENEQFF. As DNA, the CDR3 is TGTGCCAGCAGTTACTCGAGGTCAGAGAATGAGCAGTTCTTC.

Ten or more counts support this clonotype. This chain joins TRBV12-3 or TRBV12-4 and TRBJ1-2; possibly TRBD1 for D (6 bases). Between the trimmed V and J ends, which lost 5 bases and 4 bases, there was a span of 11 bases. The CDR3 consists of 13 residues. Here the CDR3 reads CASSQDRVYGYTF. CDR3 bases: TGTGCCAGCAGTCAGGACAGAGTCTATGGCTACACCTTC.

V is TRBV3-1 and J is TRBJ2-5; 12 bases fit TRBD2. The CDR3 runs 21 residues. V gave up 0 bases and J gave up 5 bases; unmatched junction bases: 19. CDR1 and CDR2 (germline): LGHDT, YNNKEL (reference sequence). The CDR3 reads CASSQETSGGGSNLGGETQYF. As DNA, the CDR3 is TGTGCCAGCAGCCAAGAGACTAGCGGGGGCGGATCCAACCTCGGCGGGGAGACCCAGTACTTC.

The V gene is TRBV15, the J gene TRBJ2-3; TRBD1 might be the D (5 bases). This CDR3 is built from 14 residues. Germline V gene sequence: CDR1 LNHNV, CDR2 YYDKDF (reference sequence). Between the trimmed V and J ends, which lost 2 bases and 4 bases, there was a span of 10 bases. This CDR3 is CATSRNRLADTQYF. The CDR3 coding sequence is TGTGCCACCAGCAGAAACAGGTTGGCAGATACGCAGTATTTT.

This clonotype has only a few counts. The chain joins TRBV2 to TRBJ1-1, with TRBD1 matching over 10 bases. From germline, CDR1 is SNHLY and CDR2 FYNNEI. CDR3 size: 16 residues. The junction had 10 bases not matched to a gene; V was cut back by 6 bases and J by 3 bases. CDR3 residues: CASRPGQGVGDTEAFF. In DNA form, the CDR3 reads TGTGCCAGCAGACCCGGACAGGGGGTTGGGGACACTGAAGCTTTCTTT.

The chain couples TRBV5-1 to TRBJ1-1, with unresolved D. CDR1 and CDR2 from the germline V gene are SGHRS and YFSETQ. V was pared by 4 bases and J by 0 bases, with 10 bases between. This CDR3 has 14 residues. CDR3 sequence: CASSTYRVNTEAFF. The CDR3 region has the DNA TGCGCCAGCAGCACCTACAGAGTGAACACTGAAGCTTTCTTT.

This clonotype was picked up many times. The rearrangement uses TRBV20-1 and TRBJ1-6; 8 bases match TRBD1. Per germline, CDR1 DFQATT and CDR2 SNEGSKA (reference sequence). The ends lost 6 bases at V and 10 bases at J; junction bases unmatched: 8. This CDR3 is 13 amino acids long. CDR3 coding DNA: TGCAGTGCATTAAGGACAGGGCCCTCACCCCTCCACTTT. Protein product: CSALRTGPSPLHF.

This clonotype was counted ten times or more. This rearrangement joins TRBV9 to TRBJ1-2; D is perhaps TRBD1 (6 bases). The CDR3 covers 17 residues. V lost 0 bases to trimming and J lost 2 bases, with 17 bases between them. CDR1 and CDR2 from the germline V gene are SGDLS and YYNGEE. The CDR3 DNA reads as TGTGCCAGCAGCGTAGTCAGAGACACAGGGCCAAACTATGGCTACACCTTC. Its protein product is CASSVVRDTGPNYGYTF.

This clonotype was recorded a few times. The CDR3 sequence is CSASRDSSGANVLTF. As DNA, the CDR3 is TGCAGTGCTAGCCGTGACAGCTCTGGGGCCAACGTCCTGACTTTC. This sequence joins TRBV20-1 and TRBJ2-6, with D perhaps matching TRBD1 (5 bases). CDR1 DFQATT and CDR2 SNEGSKA come from the germline V gene (reference sequence). V was clipped by 3 bases and J by 0 bases, with 9 bases between them. The CDR3 extends over 15 amino acids.

This clonotype has only a few counts. This rearrangement joins TRBV4-1 to TRBJ1-5; no clear D. Germline V CDR1 and CDR2: MGHRA, YSYEKL. Trimming removed 1 base at V and 0 bases at J, with 7 bases between. This CDR3 spans 15 amino acids. This chain's CDR3 is CASSQGRDSNQPQHF. The CDR3, as DNA: TGCGCCAGCAGCCAAGGGAGGGATAGCAATCAGCCCCAGCATTTT.

This clonotype was recorded a few times. This chain uses TRBV7-9 with TRBJ1-1; 10 positions agree with TRBD1. The CDR3 length is 17 residues. V was clipped by 5 bases and J by 4 bases; unmatched bases: 13. CDR1 is SEHNR, CDR2 FQNEAQ, per germline (reference sequence). The CDR3 protein is CASSPRQGALPGTEAFF. CDR3 DNA: TGTGCCAGCAGCCCTCGACAGGGGGCGCTTCCAGGCACTGAAGCTTTCTTT.

The sample holds many counts of this clonotype. The DNA for the CDR3 is TGTGCCAGCACCCCTTGGGGGGGGCTAACTGAAGCTTTCTTT. This sequence encodes CASTPWGGLTEAFF. The chain is built from TRBV11-2 and TRBJ1-1; the D gene is possibly TRBD1 (6 bases). CDR1 is SGHAT, CDR2 FQNNGV, per germline. The CDR3 is 14 residues long. Trimming pared 7 bases from V and 5 bases from J, leaving 17 bases between.

This clonotype was observed a handful of times. The chain couples TRBV5-1 to TRBJ1-1; no reliable D call. This CDR3 comprises 15 residues. Trimming pared 0 bases from V and 0 bases from J, leaving 9 bases between. The germline V gene encodes CDR1 SGHRS and CDR2 YFSETQ. CDR3 protein: CASSLAGVMNTEAFF. The CDR3 coding sequence is TGCGCCAGCAGCTTGGCTGGGGTAATGAACACTGAAGCTTTCTTT.